Listed here are 11 T cell receptor beta chains from one sample, sequenced in a study of blood T cell repertoires in COVID-19. Sequencing used immunoSEQ multiplex PCR; TCRdb keeps in-frame clones, though not all of them. The sample has 70,000 to 95,000 clones; 75% to 90% are singletons. The sample consisted of peripheral blood. These receptors came from a human donor in a cohort sampled during active COVID-19.

The chain has TRBV6-5 and TRBJ2-5; D call uncertain. Trimming left V 7 bases short and J 1 base short, with 13 bases between. The CDR3 extends over 14 amino acids. Germline CDR1 MNHEY, CDR2 SVGAGI. This CDR3 is CASTGQTAQETQYF. The CDR3 DNA reads TGTGCCAGCACAGGCCAGACGGCCCAAGAGACCCAGTACTTC.

The chain is built from TRBV9 and TRBJ1-4, with TRBD1 as a possible D gene (6 bases). Looked up from germline, CDR1 is SGDLS and CDR2 is YYNGEE. The CDR3 covers 17 residues. V lost 3 bases, J lost 0 bases, and 15 bases lay in between. The CDR3 region is CASSAGQFSSTNEKLFF. The CDR3 nucleotides are TGTGCCAGCAGCGCCGGACAGTTTTCTTCAACTAATGAAAAACTGTTTTTT.

The genes are TRBV30 and TRBJ1-4; D is unclear. In germline, CDR1 is GTSNPN, CDR2 SVGIG (reference sequence). V gave up 2 bases and J gave up 7 bases, with 11 bases separating them. The CDR3 covers 13 residues. DNA of the CDR3: TGTGCCTGGAGTTCCATTCGTAGTGAAAAACTGTTTTTT. This sequence encodes CAWSSIRSEKLFF.

The chain carries TRBV20-1 and TRBJ2-5; the D is unclear. This CDR3 spans 11 amino acids. Germline V gene sequence: CDR1 DFQATT, CDR2 SNEGSKA (reference sequence). V dropped 1 base and J dropped 5 bases, with 5 bases sitting between them. This CDR3 reads CSARGQETQYF. The CDR3 DNA reads as TGCAGTGCTAGAGGGCAGGAGACCCAGTACTTC.

The V gene is TRBV7-2, the J gene TRBJ2-3; perhaps TRBD1 as D (5 bases). Germline-derived CDR1 and CDR2 are SGHTA and FQGNSA. CDR3 length: 15 residues. The V end lost 8 bases, the J end lost 1 base, and 16 bases lay between the germline ends. The CDR3 nucleotides are TGTGCCAGCGCACAACAAGTGGGGCGCACAGATACGCAGTATTTT. Amino acid sequence: CASAQQVGRTDTQYF.

The chain links TRBV7-3 to TRBJ1-1; D is uncertain. CDR3 length equals 13 residues. Germline V CDR1 and CDR2: SGHTA, FQGTGA. V was trimmed by 4 bases and J by 3 bases, leaving 9 bases between them. As DNA, the CDR3 is TGTGCCAGCAGCTCCACGGGATACACTGAAGCTTTCTTT. It translates to CASSSTGYTEAFF.

For the CDR3, the DNA is TGTGCCAGTAGTATTACAGGGTCGGGTAGCACTGAAGCTTTCTTT. It codes for CASSITGSGSTEAFF. This rearrangement joins TRBV19 to TRBJ1-1; the D gene is possibly TRBD1 (6 bases). Trimming shortened V by 3 bases and J by 4 bases, and 15 bases separated the two germline ends. Germline lookup yields CDR1 LNHDA and CDR2 SQIVND (reference sequence). The CDR3 sequence is 15 residues long.

The gene calls are TRBV7-9 and TRBJ1-2, with unresolved D. V was pared by 7 bases and J by 4 bases, with 13 bases between. This CDR3 has 13 residues. Germline values: CDR1 SEHNR, CDR2 FQNEAQ (reference sequence). Here the CDR3 reads CASTEVVGYGYTF. The CDR3 coding sequence is TGTGCCAGCACCGAGGTGGTGGGCTATGGCTACACCTTC.

The genes are TRBV20-1 and TRBJ2-5; no definite D call. Looked up from germline, CDR1 is DFQATT and CDR2 is SNEGSKA (reference sequence). The CDR3 length is 11 residues. Trimming pared 8 bases from V and 1 base from J, leaving 8 bases between. This CDR3 is CSSSPQETQYF. DNA of the CDR3: TGCAGTTCCAGTCCCCAAGAGACCCAGTACTTC.

This clone was found once. The chain uses TRBV5-1 and TRBJ1-3; 7 positions match TRBD1. In germline, CDR1 is SGHRS, CDR2 YFSETQ. With 0 bases clipped from V and 0 bases from J, the junction kept 3 bases outside the gene matches. The CDR3 has 16 amino acids. The CDR3 loop is CASSLEGGLSGNTIYF. In DNA form, the CDR3 reads TGCGCCAGCAGCTTGGAAGGGGGCCTCTCTGGAAACACCATATATTTT.

The chain combines TRBV11-3 with TRBJ2-2, with D tentatively TRBD2 (7 bases). Germline V gives CDR1 SGHNT, CDR2 YENEEA. V gave up 5 bases and J gave up 7 bases, with 20 bases separating them. The CDR3 covers 16 residues. Here the CDR3 DNA reads TGTGCCAGCAGCCCCGTTCGGGGGGCGCTGGGCGGGGAGCTGTTTTTT. Protein: CASSPVRGALGGELFF.